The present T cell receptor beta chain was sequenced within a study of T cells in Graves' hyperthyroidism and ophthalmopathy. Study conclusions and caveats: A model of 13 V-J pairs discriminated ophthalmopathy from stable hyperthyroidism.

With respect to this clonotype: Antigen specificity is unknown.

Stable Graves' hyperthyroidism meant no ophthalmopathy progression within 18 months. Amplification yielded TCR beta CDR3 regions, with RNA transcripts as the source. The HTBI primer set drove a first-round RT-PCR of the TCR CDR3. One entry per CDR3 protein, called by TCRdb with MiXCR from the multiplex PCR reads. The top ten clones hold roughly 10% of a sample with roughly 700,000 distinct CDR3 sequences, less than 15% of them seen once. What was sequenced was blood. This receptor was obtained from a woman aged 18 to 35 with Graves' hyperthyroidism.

The CDR3 protein is CASSLGWGSYEQYF. CDR3 in DNA: TGTGCCAGCAGCTTAGGGTGGGGCTCCTACGAGCAGTACTTC. V and J are TRBV11-2 and TRBJ2-7; no reliable D call. V lost 1 base, J lost 0 bases, and 7 bases lay in between. CDR3 length: 14 amino acids. Germline values: CDR1 SGHAT, CDR2 FQNNGV.